Below are 7 T cell receptor beta chains sequenced from a single sample in a study of blood T cell repertoires in COVID-19. The repertoire was sequenced with immunoSEQ multiplex PCR; TCRdb's copy has only in-frame clones and lacks some. The sample carries roughly 200,000 clones, roughly nine tenths recorded once. The sequencing input was peripheral blood. The receptors derive from a man aged 35 to 55 with acute or convalescent COVID-19.

This chain joins TRBV12-5 and TRBJ1-5; D remains unclear. The CDR3 contains 15 residues. V was clipped by 1 base and J by 5 bases, with 12 bases between them. CDR1 LGHNT and CDR2 FRNRAP come from the germline V gene. The CDR3 region has the DNA TGTGCTAGTGGTTTGGCCATGCTCGGGGATCAGCCCCAGCATTTT. Translation: CASGLAMLGDQPQHF. Looking up the rest from reference TRBV12-5 and TRBJ1-5 gives the full variable domain: DARVTQTPRHKVTEMGQEVTMRCQPILGHNTVFWYRQTMMQGLELLAYFRNRAPLDDSGMPKDRFSAEMPDATLATLKIQPSEPRDSAVYFCASGLAMLGDQPQHFGDGTRLSIL.

This chain uses TRBV9 with TRBJ2-5, with TRBD1 matching 11 bases. Germline V gene sequence: CDR1 SGDLS, CDR2 YYNGEE. V was pared by 0 bases and J by 2 bases, with 6 bases of the junction left unmatched. This CDR3 spans 17 amino acids. The CDR3 here is CASSVGGGQGAQETQYF. The CDR3 DNA sequence: TGTGCCAGCAGCGTAGGAGGTGGACAGGGGGCACAAGAGACCCAGTACTTC. Complete variable domain (other parts from reference TRBV9 and TRBJ2-5): DSGVTQTPKHLITATGQRVTLRCSPRSGDLSVYWYQQSLDQGLQFLIQYYNGEERAKGNILERFSAQQFPDLHSELNLSSLELGDSALYFCASSVGGGQGAQETQYFGPGTRLLVL.

The gene calls are TRBV10-3 and TRBJ2-3; 8 bases line up with TRBD1. CDR1 is ENHRY, CDR2 SYGVKD, per germline. This CDR3 contains 15 residues. V lost 5 bases to trimming and J lost 0 bases; unmatched junction nucleotides: 4. The CDR3 here is CAISRQGSSTDTQYF. The CDR3 region has the DNA TGTGCCATCAGTCGACAGGGGTCAAGCACAGATACGCAGTATTTT.

This rearrangement joins TRBV5-1 to TRBJ2-5; no reliable D call. Germline V gene sequence: CDR1 SGHRS, CDR2 YFSETQ. This CDR3 contains 14 residues. V shed 0 bases and J shed 3 bases, with 9 bases lying between them. The CDR3 region has the DNA TGCGCCAGCAGCTTGGCCCAGGCCGAAGAGACCCAGTACTTC. The encoded protein is CASSLAQAEETQYF.

The rearrangement links TRBV28 to TRBJ1-2; D is unresolved. V gave up 3 bases and J gave up 4 bases, with 15 bases separating them. The CDR3 has 15 residues. Germline loops: CDR1 MDHEN, CDR2 SYDVKM. The CDR3 DNA reads TGTGCCAGCAGTTTGTCTAACAGTGTCGGCTATGGCTACACCTTC. It specifies CASSLSNSVGYGYTF.

The rearrangement uses TRBV2 and TRBJ2-1, with D possibly matching TRBD2 (6 bases). Trimming left V 0 bases short and J 3 bases short, with 6 bases between. Germline V gives CDR1 SNHLY, CDR2 FYNNEI. This CDR3 is 14 amino acids long. This CDR3 is CASSEAGGYNEQFF. CDR3 in DNA: TGTGCCAGCAGTGAAGCGGGAGGCTACAATGAGCAGTTCTTC.

The chain has TRBV7-3 and TRBJ2-1, with 12 positions matching TRBD2. V trimming: 5 bases; J trimming: 5 bases; junction bases outside the gene matches: 7. Germline lookup yields CDR1 SGHTA and CDR2 FQGTGA. CDR3 length equals 16 residues. CDR3 protein: CASSLPGLAGHNEQFF. CDR3 sequence (DNA): TGTGCCAGCAGCCTCCCGGGACTAGCGGGCCACAATGAGCAGTTCTTC.